The clone carrying this TCR beta chain was detected ten times or more. What it binds is unknown. The sequence runs out 3 residues before the end of the CDR3; the remainder is reconstructed from the germline J gene. The germline V gene encodes CDR1 LNHDA and CDR2 SQIVND (reference sequence). V dropped 3 bases and J dropped 5 bases, with 10 bases sitting between them. The CDR3 sequence is 13 residues long. Some clones are missing from TCRdb's copy, which holds only in-frame ones; the method was immunoSEQ multiplex PCR. Singletons are absent from the sample, which has approximately 81,000 clones. The sample originates from a study of T cell clonality in common variable immunodeficiency. Study observations and caveats: Compared with healthy controls, CVID subjects showed increased TCRbeta clonality, mostly in about a third. Common variable immunodeficiency TCR beta sequences reportedly had fewer deletions and N-nucleotide insertions. Repertoire-complication correlations in CVID were limited by patient heterogeneity.

Each donor provided 5 to 8 ml of heparinized whole blood. The sequenced material came from peripheral blood mononuclear cells. The V call is TRBV19, the J call TRBJ2-5; no reliable D call. The receptor was isolated from a person aged 18-70 years in good health. The sequenced part of the CDR3 DNA is TGTGCCAGTAGTATTCTAGAATCGGAGACC. Its protein is CASSILESET. In full, the CDR3 is CASSILESETQYF.